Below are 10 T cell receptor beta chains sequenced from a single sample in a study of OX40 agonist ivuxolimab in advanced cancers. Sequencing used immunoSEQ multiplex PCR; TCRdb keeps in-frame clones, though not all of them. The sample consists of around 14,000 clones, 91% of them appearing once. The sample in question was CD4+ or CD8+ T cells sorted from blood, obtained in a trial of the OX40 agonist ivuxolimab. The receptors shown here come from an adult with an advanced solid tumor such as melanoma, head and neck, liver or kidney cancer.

Here the CDR3 reads CASSDPSGRNPSYEQYF. CDR3 DNA: TGCGCCAGCAGTGACCCTAGCGGGAGGAATCCCTCCTACGAGCAGTACTTC. The chain recombines TRBV10-2 with TRBJ2-7; TRBD2 matches 11 bases. The CDR3 runs to 17 residues. Trimming removed 3 bases from V and 0 bases from J; junction bases left unmatched: 7. Per germline, CDR1 WSHSY and CDR2 SAAADI.

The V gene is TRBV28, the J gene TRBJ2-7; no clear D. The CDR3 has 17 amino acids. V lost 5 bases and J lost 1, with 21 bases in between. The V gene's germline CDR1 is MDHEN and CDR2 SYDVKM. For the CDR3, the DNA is TGTGCCAGCAGTCCCACAGCCGCCCGGAGTTCTTCCTACGAGCAGTACTTC. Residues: CASSPTAARSSSYEQYF. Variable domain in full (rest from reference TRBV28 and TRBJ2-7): DVKVTQSSRYLVKRTGEKVFLECVQDMDHENMFWYRQDPGLGLRLIYFSYDVKMKEKGDIPEGYSVSREKKERFSLILESASTNQTSMYLCASSPTAARSSSYEQYFGPGTRLTVT.

The CDR3 region is CASILGGNTEAFF. The CDR3 DNA sequence: TGTGCCAGCATCCTGGGCGGTAACACTGAAGCTTTCTTT. This rearrangement joins TRBV11-2 to TRBJ1-1, with D unclear. The CDR3 runs 13 residues. V was trimmed by 7 bases and J by 2 bases, leaving 11 bases between them. The germline CDR1 and CDR2 sequences are SGHAT and FQNNGV.

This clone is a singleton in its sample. The CDR3: CASSPTSSYNEQFF. CDR3 DNA: TGTGCCAGCAGCCCCACTAGCTCCTACAATGAGCAGTTCTTC. The chain employs TRBV7-3 and TRBJ2-1; D may be TRBD2 (5 bases). The CDR3 is made up of 14 amino acids. V was cut by 5 bases and J by 0 bases, with 8 bases left in between. The germline V gene has CDR1 SGHTA and CDR2 FQGTGA.

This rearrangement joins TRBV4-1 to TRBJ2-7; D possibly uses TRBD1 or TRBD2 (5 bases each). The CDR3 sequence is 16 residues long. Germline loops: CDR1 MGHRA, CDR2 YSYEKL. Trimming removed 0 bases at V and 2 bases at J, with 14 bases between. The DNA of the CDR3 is TGCGCCAGCAGCCAAGATTCTGGTCGGGGCACCTACGAGCAGTACTTC. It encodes CASSQDSGRGTYEQYF.

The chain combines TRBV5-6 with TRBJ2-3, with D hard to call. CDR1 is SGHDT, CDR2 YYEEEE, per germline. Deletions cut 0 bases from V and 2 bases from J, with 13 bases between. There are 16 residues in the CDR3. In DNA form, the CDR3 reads TGTGCCAGCAGCTTGGAGGTTATGCTTGCCACAGATACGCAGTATTTT. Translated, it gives CASSLEVMLATDTQYF.

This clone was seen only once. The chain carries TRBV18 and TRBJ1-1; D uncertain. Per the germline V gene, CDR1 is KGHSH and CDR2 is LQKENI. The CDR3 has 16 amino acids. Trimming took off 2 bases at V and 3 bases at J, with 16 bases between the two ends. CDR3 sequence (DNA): TGTGCCAGCTCACCATATGAGGGAATGGGTGACACTGAAGCTTTCTTT. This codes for CASSPYEGMGDTEAFF.

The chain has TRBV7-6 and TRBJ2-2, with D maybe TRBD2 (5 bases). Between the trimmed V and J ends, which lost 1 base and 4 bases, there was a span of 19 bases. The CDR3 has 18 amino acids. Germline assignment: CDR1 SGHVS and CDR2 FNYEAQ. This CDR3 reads CASSLGSRSGVGTGELFF. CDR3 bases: TGTGCCAGCAGCTTAGGTTCTAGAAGCGGAGTGGGCACCGGGGAGCTGTTTTTT. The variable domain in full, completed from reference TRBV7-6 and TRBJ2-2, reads GAGVSQSPRYKVTKRGQDVALRCDPISGHVSLYWYRQALGQGPEFLTYFNYEAQQDKSGLPNDRFSAERPEGSISTLTIQRTEQRDSAMYRCASSLGSRSGVGTGELFFGEGSRLTVL.

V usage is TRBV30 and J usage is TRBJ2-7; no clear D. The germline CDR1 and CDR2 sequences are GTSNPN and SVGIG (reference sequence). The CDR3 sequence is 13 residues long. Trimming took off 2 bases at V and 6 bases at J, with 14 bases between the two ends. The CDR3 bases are TGTGCCTGGAGTTCCGGGTCGAATTCCGAGCAGTACTTC. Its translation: CAWSSGSNSEQYF.

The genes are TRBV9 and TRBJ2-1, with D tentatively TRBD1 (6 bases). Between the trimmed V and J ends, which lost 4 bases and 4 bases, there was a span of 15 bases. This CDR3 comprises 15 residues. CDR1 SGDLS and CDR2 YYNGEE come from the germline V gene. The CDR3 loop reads CASSSDPQGYNEQFF. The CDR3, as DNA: TGTGCCAGCAGCTCCGACCCACAGGGATACAATGAGCAGTTCTTC.